Listed here is a single T cell receptor (beta chain). Its antigen remains unknown. This sample was taken from a study of vaccination and CD4 T cells after COVID-19. Study summary: Sampling after COVID took place at a median of around 91 days (range 35 to 161) following diagnosis.

Findings and limits, study-wide: The median count of SARS-CoV-2-reactive clonotypes rose from approximately 21 to 40, not significantly.

Stated treatment: approximately 11-day PBMC culture with coronavirus spike peptide pools or control peptides (ViraFEST assay). Via ViraFEST, peptide pools expanded antigen-specific T cells before TCR sequencing. At the Johns Hopkins FTIC core, DNA taken from cultured CD4+ T cells was sequenced by way of the Oncomine TCR Beta short-read assay. TCRdb re-called the PCR reads with MiXCR, one entry per CDR3 protein. The table has about 20,000 distinct CDR3 sequences, 55% seen once. This CDR3 spans 14 amino acids. The ends were cut back, 2 bases at V and 5 bases at J, with 11 bases in the middle. Germline V gives CDR1 SGHRS, CDR2 YFSETQ.

The specimen was CD4+ T cells from blood, cultured in vitro. The chain recombines TRBV5-1 with TRBJ2-1; D may be TRBD1 or TRBD2 (5 bases each). The source is a human donor who had recovered from COVID-19. The CDR3 DNA reads TGCGCCAGCAGCTTCGGGGACCTTGACAATGAGCAGTTCTTC. This sequence encodes CASSFGDLDNEQFF.